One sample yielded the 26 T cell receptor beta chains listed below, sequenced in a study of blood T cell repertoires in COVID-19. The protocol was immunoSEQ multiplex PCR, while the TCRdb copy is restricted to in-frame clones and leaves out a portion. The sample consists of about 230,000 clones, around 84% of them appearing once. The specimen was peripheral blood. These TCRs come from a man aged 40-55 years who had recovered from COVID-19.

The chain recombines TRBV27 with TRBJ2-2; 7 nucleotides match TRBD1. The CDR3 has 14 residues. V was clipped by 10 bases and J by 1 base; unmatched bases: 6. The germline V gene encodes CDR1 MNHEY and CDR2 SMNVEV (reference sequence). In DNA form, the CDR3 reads TGTGCCACTTCGGGACAGAGGAACACCGGGGAGCTGTTTTTT. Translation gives CATSGQRNTGELFF.

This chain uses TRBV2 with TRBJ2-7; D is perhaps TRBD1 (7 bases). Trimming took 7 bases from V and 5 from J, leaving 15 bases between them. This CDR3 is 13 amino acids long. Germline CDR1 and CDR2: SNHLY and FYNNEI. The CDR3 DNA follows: TGTGCCAGCATGGAGGGGGCTCACGACGAGCAGTACTTC. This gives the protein CASMEGAHDEQYF.

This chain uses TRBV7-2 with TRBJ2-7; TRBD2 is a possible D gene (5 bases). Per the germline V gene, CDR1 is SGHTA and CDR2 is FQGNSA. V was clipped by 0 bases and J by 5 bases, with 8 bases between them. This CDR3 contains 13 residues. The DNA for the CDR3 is TGTGCCAGCAGCTTAGCTCCGGGGAACGAGCAGTACTTC. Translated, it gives CASSLAPGNEQYF.

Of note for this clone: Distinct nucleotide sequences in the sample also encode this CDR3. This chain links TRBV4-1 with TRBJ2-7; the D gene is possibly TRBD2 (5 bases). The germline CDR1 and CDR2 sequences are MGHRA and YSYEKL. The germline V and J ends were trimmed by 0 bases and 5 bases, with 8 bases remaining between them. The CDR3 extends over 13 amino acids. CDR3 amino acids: CASSQERADEQYF. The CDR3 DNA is TGCGCCAGCAGCCAAGAGAGGGCTGACGAGCAGTACTTC.

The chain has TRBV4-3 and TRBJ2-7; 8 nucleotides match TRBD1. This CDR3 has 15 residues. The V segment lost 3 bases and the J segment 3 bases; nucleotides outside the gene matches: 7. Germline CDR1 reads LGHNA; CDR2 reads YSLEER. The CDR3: CASSQERQGIYEQYF. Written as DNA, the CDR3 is TGCGCCAGCAGCCAGGAGAGACAGGGGATCTACGAGCAGTACTTC.

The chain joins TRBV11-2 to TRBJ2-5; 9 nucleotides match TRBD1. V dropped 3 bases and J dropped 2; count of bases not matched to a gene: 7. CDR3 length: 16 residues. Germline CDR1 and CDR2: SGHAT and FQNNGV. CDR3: CASSFTGGARQETQYF. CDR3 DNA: TGTGCCAGCAGCTTCACAGGGGGCGCGAGGCAAGAGACCCAGTACTTC. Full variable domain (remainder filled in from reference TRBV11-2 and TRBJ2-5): EAGVAQSPRYKIIEKRQSVAFWCNPISGHATLYWYQQILGQGPKLLIQFQNNGVVDDSQLPKDRFSAERLKGVDSTLKIQPAKLEDSAVYLCASSFTGGARQETQYFGPGTRLLVL.

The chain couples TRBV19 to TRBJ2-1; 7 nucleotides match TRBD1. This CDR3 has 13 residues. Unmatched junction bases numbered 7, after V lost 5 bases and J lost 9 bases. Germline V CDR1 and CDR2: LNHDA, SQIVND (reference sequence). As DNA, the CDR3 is TGTGCCAGTAGTGCCCAGGGGGTCGGTGAGCAGTTCTTC. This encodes CASSAQGVGEQFF. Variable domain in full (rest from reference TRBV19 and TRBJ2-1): DGGITQSPKYLFRKEGQNVTLSCEQNLNHDAMYWYRQDPGQGLRLIYYSQIVNDFQKGDIAEGYSVSREKKESFPLTVTSAQKNPTAFYLCASSAQGVGEQFFGPGTRLTVL.

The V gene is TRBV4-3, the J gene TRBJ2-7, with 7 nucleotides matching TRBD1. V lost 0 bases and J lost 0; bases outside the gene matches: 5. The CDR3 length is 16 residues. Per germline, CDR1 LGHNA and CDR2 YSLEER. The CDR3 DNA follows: TGCGCCAGCAGCCAAGATCCAAGGGGGCACTCCTACGAGCAGTACTTC. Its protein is CASSQDPRGHSYEQYF.

The CDR3 sequence is CASSWTSGSTGELFF. The CDR3 region has the DNA TGCGCCAGCAGCTGGACTAGCGGGAGTACCGGGGAGCTGTTTTTT. V usage is TRBV5-1 and J usage is TRBJ2-2; 13 bases agree with TRBD2. The J segment lost 5 bases and the V segment lost 3 bases, leaving 1 base of the junction unmatched. This CDR3 comprises 15 residues. In germline, CDR1 is SGHRS, CDR2 YFSETQ.

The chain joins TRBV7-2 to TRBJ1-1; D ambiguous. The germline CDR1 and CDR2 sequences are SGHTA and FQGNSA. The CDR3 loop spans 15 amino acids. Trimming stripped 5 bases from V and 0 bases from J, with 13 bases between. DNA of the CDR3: TGTGCCAGCAGCGGACTAATTAGGGTGAACACTGAAGCTTTCTTT. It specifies CASSGLIRVNTEAFF.

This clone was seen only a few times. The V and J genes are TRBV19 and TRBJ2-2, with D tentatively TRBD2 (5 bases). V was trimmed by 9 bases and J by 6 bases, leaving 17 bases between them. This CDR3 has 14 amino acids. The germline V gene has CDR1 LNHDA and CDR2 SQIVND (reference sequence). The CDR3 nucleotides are TGTGCCAGCCACCGAACTAGGAATGCCGGGGAGCTGTTTTTT. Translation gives CASHRTRNAGELFF.

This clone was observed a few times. CDR3 sequence (DNA): TGTGCCAGCAGTCAGGTATCCATTTCCACAGATACGCAGTATTTT. It yields the protein CASSQVSISTDTQYF. The genes are TRBV27 and TRBJ2-3; D gene unclear. This CDR3 is 15 amino acids long. Trimming took off 5 bases at V and 2 bases at J, with 14 bases between the two ends. The germline V gene encodes CDR1 MNHEY and CDR2 SMNVEV (reference sequence).

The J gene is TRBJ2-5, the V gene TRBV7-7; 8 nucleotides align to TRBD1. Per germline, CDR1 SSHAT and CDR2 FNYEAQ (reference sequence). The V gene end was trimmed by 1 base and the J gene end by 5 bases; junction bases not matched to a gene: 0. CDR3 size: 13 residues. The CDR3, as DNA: TGTGCCAGCAGCTTAGGGGACAGGGAGACCCAGTACTTC. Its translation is CASSLGDRETQYF.

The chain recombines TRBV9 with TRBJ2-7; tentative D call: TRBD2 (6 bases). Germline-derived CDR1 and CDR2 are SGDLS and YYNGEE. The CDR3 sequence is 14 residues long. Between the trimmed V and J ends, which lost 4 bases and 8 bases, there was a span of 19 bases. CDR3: CASSSGGTSFQQYF. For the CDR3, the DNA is TGTGCCAGCAGCTCGGGCGGGACTTCGTTCCAGCAGTACTTC. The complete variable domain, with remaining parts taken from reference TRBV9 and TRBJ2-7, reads DSGVTQTPKHLITATGQRVTLRCSPRSGDLSVYWYQQSLDQGLQFLIQYYNGEERAKGNILERFSAQQFPDLHSELNLSSLELGDSALYFCASSSGGTSFQQYFGPGTRLTVT.

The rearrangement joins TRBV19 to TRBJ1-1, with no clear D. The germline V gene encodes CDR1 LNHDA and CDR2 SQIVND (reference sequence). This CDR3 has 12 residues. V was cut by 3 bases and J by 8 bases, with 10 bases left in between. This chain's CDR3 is CASSIGEGEAFF. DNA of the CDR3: TGTGCCAGTAGTATTGGGGAGGGAGAAGCTTTCTTT.

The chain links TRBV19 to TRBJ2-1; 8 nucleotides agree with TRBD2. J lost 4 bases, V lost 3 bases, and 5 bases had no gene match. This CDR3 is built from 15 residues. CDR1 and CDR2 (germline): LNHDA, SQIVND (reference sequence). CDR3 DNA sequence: TGTGCCAGTAGTATGGGTAGCGGGATTTACAATGAGCAGTTCTTC. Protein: CASSMGSGIYNEQFF.

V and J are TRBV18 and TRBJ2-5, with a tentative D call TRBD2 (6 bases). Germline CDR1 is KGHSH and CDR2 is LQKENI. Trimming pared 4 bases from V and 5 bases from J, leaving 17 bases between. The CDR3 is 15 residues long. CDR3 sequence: CASSQPGLIGETQYF. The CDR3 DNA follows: TGTGCCAGCTCACAACCGGGACTGATTGGGGAGACCCAGTACTTC.

The CDR3 DNA reads TGTGCCAGCAGCTTAGATTCCAGGGGGCGTAGCGTTGGCTACACCTTC. The encoded protein is CASSLDSRGRSVGYTF. The genes are TRBV7-8 and TRBJ1-2; 8 bases match TRBD1. This CDR3 comprises 16 residues. V lost 1 base, J lost 7 bases, and 11 bases stayed unmatched. Germline V gives CDR1 SGHVS, CDR2 FQNEAQ.

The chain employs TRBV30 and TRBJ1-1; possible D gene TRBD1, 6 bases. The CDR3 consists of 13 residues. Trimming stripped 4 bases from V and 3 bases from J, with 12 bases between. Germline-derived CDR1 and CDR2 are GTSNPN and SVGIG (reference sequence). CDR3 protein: CAWKGGGYTEAFF. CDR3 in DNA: TGTGCCTGGAAAGGGGGAGGGTACACTGAAGCTTTCTTT.

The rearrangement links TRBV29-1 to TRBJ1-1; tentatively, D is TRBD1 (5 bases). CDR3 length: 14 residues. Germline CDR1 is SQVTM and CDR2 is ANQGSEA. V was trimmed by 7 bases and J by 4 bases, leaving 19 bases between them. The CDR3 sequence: CSAHSAGGFTEAFF. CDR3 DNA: TGCAGCGCCCACTCGGCCGGGGGATTCACTGAAGCTTTCTTT.

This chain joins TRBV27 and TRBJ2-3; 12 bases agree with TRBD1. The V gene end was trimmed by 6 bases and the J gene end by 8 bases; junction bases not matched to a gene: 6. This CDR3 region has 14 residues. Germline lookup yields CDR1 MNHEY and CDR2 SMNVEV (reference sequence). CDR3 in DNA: TGTGCCAGCAGAAGGGACAGGGGGCCTGCTACGCAGTATTTT. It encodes CASRRDRGPATQYF.

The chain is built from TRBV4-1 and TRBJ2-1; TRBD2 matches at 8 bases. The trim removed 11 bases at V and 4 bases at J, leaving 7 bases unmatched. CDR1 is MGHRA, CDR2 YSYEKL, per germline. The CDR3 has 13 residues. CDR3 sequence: CASGSGIYNEQFF. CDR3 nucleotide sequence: TGCGCCTCGGGTAGCGGGATATACAATGAGCAGTTCTTC.

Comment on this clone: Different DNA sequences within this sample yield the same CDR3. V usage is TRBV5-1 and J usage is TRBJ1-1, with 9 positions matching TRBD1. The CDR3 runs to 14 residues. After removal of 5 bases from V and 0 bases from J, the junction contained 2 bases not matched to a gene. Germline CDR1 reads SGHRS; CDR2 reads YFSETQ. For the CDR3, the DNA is TGCGCCAGCAGGGGACAGGGTATGAACACTGAAGCTTTCTTT. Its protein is CASRGQGMNTEAFF.

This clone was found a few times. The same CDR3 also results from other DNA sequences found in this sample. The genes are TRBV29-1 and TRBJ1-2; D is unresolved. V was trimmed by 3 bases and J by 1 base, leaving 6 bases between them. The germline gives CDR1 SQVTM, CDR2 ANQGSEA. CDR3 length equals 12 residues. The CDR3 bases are TGCAGCGTTGATCCCGGTAACTATGGCTACACCTTC. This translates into CSVDPGNYGYTF.

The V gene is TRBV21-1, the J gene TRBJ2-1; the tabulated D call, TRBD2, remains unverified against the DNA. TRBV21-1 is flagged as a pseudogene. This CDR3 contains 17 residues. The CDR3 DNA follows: TGTGCCAGCAGCCCAAAAGGACGGGGATTTGACTACAATGAGCAGTTCTTC. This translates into CASSPKGRGFDYNEQFF.

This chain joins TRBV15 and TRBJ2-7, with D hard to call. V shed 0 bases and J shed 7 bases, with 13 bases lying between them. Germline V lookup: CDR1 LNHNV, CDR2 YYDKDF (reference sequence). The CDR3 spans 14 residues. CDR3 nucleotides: TGTGCCACCAGCAGAGAAACATCGACGAGGGAGCAGTACTTC. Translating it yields CATSRETSTREQYF.